This T cell receptor (beta chain) was sequenced for a study of blood T cells in healthy people across ages. Whole-study results and caveats: Roughly linearly, TCR beta diversity per million T cells fell as age increased. The long-lived group displayed more naive CD4+ cells, plus higher diversity, than the aged donors did.

Then a second PCR, running about 6 to 12 cycles, was carried out with a sample-barcoded 5' primer and a J-beta primer mix. With 12 random nucleotides, a template-switch adaptor tagged each individual cDNA molecule. TCRdb used MiXCR to reprocess the 5' RACE reads, holding one entry per CDR3 protein. The table includes about 670,000 distinct CDR3 sequences, over 40% detected once. Researchers isolated at least 6.5 million PBMCs per sample. This clonotype came up many times. The antigen remains undetermined. The length of the CDR3 is 15 residues. Germline values: CDR1 KGHSH, CDR2 LQKENI. The V end was cut by 0 bases, the J end by 7 bases, with 13 bases between.

Source material: blood. This rearrangement joins TRBV18 to TRBJ2-4; tentative D call: TRBD2 (5 bases). This clonotype was obtained from a woman of 80 years or more in good health. The CDR3 DNA is TGTGCCAGCTCACCACCGCGGCTAGCTTCCAACATTCAGTACTTC. This gives the protein CASSPPRLASNIQYF. Looking up the rest from reference TRBV18 and TRBJ2-4 gives the full variable domain: NAGVMQNPRHLVRRRGQEARLRCSPMKGHSHVYWYRQLPEEGLKFMVYLQKENIIDESGMPKERFSAEFPKEGPSILRIQQVVRGDSAAYFCASSPPRLASNIQYFGAGTRLSVL.